The clone carrying this TCR beta chain was seen many times. This sample is drawn from a study of T-cell reconstitution after alpha-beta-depleted transplantation in children. The germline CDR1 and CDR2 sequences are SGHRS and YFSETQ. This CDR3 region has 15 residues. V lost 0 bases to trimming and J lost 7 bases, with 14 bases between them. As it was prepared, the TCRbeta library received unique molecular identifiers. In TCRdb, the PCR reads were re-called with MiXCR into one record per CDR3 protein. The sample carries 380,000 or so distinct CDR3 sequences, less than 15% recorded once. The receptor was isolated from a human donor who donated a stem cell graft to a child with Fanconi anemia. Specimen: PBMCs, collected from the stem cell graft. V usage is TRBV5-1 and J usage is TRBJ2-1; TRBD1 is a possible D gene (5 bases). The CDR3 sequence: CASSLDGHLQNEQFF. The CDR3 DNA sequence: TGCGCCAGCAGCTTGGATGGACACCTCCAGAATGAGCAGTTCTTC.